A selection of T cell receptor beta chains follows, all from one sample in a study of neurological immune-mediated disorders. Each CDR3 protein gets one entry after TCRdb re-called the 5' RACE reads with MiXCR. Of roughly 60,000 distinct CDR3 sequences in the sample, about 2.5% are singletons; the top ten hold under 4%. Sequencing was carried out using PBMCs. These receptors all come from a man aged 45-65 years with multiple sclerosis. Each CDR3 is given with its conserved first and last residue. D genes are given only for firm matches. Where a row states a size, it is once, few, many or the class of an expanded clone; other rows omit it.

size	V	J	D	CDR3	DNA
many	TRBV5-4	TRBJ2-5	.	CASSFGVEETQYF	TGTGCCAGCAGCTTTGGGGTTGAGGAGACCCAGTACTTC
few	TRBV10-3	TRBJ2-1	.	CAVRRGLASDNEQFF	TGTGCCGTCCGGCGGGGGCTTGCCTCAGACAATGAGCAGTTCTTC
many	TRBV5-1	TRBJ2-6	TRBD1	CASSWGTGNSGANVLTF	TGCGCCAGCAGCTGGGGGACAGGCAACTCTGGGGCCAACGTCCTGACTTTC
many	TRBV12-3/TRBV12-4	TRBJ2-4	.	CASSGALAKNIQYF	TGTGCCAGCAGCGGGGCGCTAGCCAAAAACATTCAGTACTTC
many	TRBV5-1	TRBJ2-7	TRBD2	CASSAGLAGPFEQYF	TGCGCCAGCAGCGCAGGACTAGCGGGGCCCTTCGAGCAGTACTTC
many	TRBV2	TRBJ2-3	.	CASILGLPLATDTQYF	TGTGCCAGCATACTGGGACTCCCTTTGGCCACAGATACGCAGTATTTT
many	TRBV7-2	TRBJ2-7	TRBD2	CASSPGTIYEQYF	TGTGCCAGCAGCCCTGGGACTATCTACGAGCAGTACTTC
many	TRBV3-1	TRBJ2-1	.	CASSQVRGSSYNEQFF	TGTGCCAGCAGCCAAGTACGGGGGAGCTCCTACAATGAGCAGTTCTTC
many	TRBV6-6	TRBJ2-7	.	CASSPGSLYEQYF	TGTGCCAGCAGTCCGGGATCCCTCTACGAGCAGTACTTC
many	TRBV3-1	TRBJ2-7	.	CASSHLTEGYEQYF	TGTGCCAGCAGCCACCTGACGGAAGGCTACGAGCAGTACTTC
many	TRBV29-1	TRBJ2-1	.	CSVGIGEQFF	TGCAGCGTGGGGATTGGGGAGCAGTTCTTC
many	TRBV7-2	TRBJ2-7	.	CASSPDNSYEQYF	TGTGCCAGCAGCCCAGACAACTCCTACGAGCAGTACTTC
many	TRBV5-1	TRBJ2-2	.	CASSQGGTDTGELFF	TGCGCCAGCAGCCAGGGCGGGACAGACACCGGGGAGCTGTTTTTT
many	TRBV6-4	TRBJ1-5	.	CASSYDRDQPQHF	TGTGCCAGCAGTTACGACCGAGATCAGCCCCAGCATTTT
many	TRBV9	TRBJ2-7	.	CASSVSGISYEQYF	TGTGCCAGCAGCGTCTCAGGTATCTCCTACGAGCAGTACTTC
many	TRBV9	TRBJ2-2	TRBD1	CASSARTGGTGELFF	TGTGCCAGCAGCGCCAGGACAGGGGGTACCGGGGAGCTGTTTTTT
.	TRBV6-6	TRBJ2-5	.	CASKLEETQYF	TGTGCCAGCAAACTAGAAGAGACCCAGTACTTC
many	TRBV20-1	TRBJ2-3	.	CSAITSSGTDTQYF	TGCAGTGCCATTACTAGCAGCGGCACAGATACGCAGTATTTT
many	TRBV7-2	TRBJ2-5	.	CASSSETQYF	TGTGCCAGCAGCTCGGAGACCCAGTACTTC
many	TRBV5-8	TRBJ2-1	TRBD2	CASPMAPGGEGPPSSYNEQFF	TGTGCCAGCCCCATGGCCCCGGGCGGGGAGGGACCACCTAGCTCCTACAATGAGCAGTTCTTC
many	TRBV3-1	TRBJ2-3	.	CASSQVGWGDTQYF	TGTGCCAGCAGCCAAGTTGGATGGGGAGATACGCAGTATTTT
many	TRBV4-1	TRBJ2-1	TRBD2	CASSQAGLTSNNEQFF	TGCGCCAGCAGCCAAGCGGGACTAACCTCGAACAATGAGCAGTTCTTC
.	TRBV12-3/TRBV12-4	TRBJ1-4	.	CASSFAGVGEKLFF	TGTGCCAGCAGTTTTGCGGGGGTGGGGGAAAAACTGTTTTTT
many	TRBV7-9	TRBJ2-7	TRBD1	CASSLGTGVNEQYF	TGTGCCAGCAGCTTAGGGACAGGGGTCAACGAGCAGTACTTC
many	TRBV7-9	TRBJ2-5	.	CASSSMSGKETQYF	TGTGCCAGCAGCTCTATGTCGGGGAAAGAGACCCAGTACTTC
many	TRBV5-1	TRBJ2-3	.	CASSFEVSTDTQYF	TGCGCCAGCAGCTTCGAGGTTAGCACAGATACGCAGTATTTT
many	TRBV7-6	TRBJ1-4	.	CASSSRGRAGGDEKLFF	TGTGCCAGCAGCTCGAGGGGTCGAGCGGGTGGTGATGAAAAACTGTTTTTT
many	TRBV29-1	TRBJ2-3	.	CSVEDPPTGRTDTQYF	TGCAGCGTTGAAGATCCCCCGACTGGCCGCACAGATACGCAGTATTTT
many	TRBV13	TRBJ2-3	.	CASSSTGLGDTQYF	TGTGCCAGCAGCTCGACTGGACTCGGAGATACGCAGTATTTT
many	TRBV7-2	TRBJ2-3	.	CASSLGLITDTQYF	TGTGCCAGCAGCTTAGGACTGATCACAGATACGCAGTATTTT
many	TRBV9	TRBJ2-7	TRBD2	CASSVDIAGVKYEQYF	TGTGCCAGCAGCGTAGACATAGCGGGGGTAAAATACGAGCAGTACTTC
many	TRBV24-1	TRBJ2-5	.	CATSDRREGETQYF	TGTGCCACCAGTGATCGCAGGGAAGGGGAGACCCAGTACTTC